Listed below are T cell receptor beta chains from one sample, sequenced in a study of T cells of healthy individuals. From the 5' RACE reads, TCRdb called clonotypes with MiXCR, one entry per CDR3 protein. The table records 40,000 to 45,000 distinct CDR3 sequences, 4.5% of them present only once. The receptor set was obtained from a human donor in good health. The CDR3 runs from the conserved cysteine through the conserved F or W. Fields, in order: D gene, V gene, clone size, J gene, CDR3 DNA, CDR3 protein. The D gene is left open where the match is weak. Expanded clones are given a class, and other clones once, few, many or no size at all.

D gene: TRBD2
V gene: TRBV29-1
clone size: many
J gene: TRBJ2-1
CDR3 DNA: TGCAGCGGTAGCGGGTGGGGCGATGAGCAGTTCTTC
CDR3 protein: CSGSGWGDEQFF

D gene: NA
V gene: TRBV18
clone size: many
J gene: TRBJ2-3
CDR3 DNA: TGTGCCAGCTCACCCATGGGTACAGGGTCTTTGCCGACAGATACGCAGTATTTT
CDR3 protein: CASSPMGTGSLPTDTQYF

D gene: TRBD1
V gene: TRBV5-1
clone size: few
J gene: TRBJ1-5
CDR3 DNA: TGCGCCAGCAGCATCGACGGGACAGGTAATAGGCCCCAGCATTTT
CDR3 protein: CASSIDGTGNRPQHF

D gene: NA
V gene: TRBV20-1
clone size: NA
J gene: TRBJ1-6
CDR3 DNA: TGCAGTGCTCGACAGAGATACGGGACCCAAGTTTGGACCTATAATTCACCCCTCCACTTT
CDR3 protein: CSARQRYGTQVWTYNSPLHF

D gene: NA
V gene: TRBV6-5
clone size: many
J gene: TRBJ1-2
CDR3 DNA: TGTGCCAGCAGTCGGACAGTGCTCTATGGCTACACCTTC
CDR3 protein: CASSRTVLYGYTF

D gene: TRBD2
V gene: TRBV7-8
clone size: many
J gene: TRBJ2-7
CDR3 DNA: TGTGCCAGCAGCTCGCGGACTAGCGGGAGCCCCTACGAGCAGTACTTC
CDR3 protein: CASSSRTSGSPYEQYF

D gene: NA
V gene: TRBV4-2
clone size: many
J gene: TRBJ2-7
CDR3 DNA: TGTGCCAGCAGTCTTAGACTCGTGGGGTACGAGCAGTACTTC
CDR3 protein: CASSLRLVGYEQYF

D gene: NA
V gene: TRBV2
clone size: NA
J gene: TRBJ1-5
CDR3 DNA: TGTGCCAGCAAACCCCTCGGGGTCCCTTATCAGCCCCAGCATTTT
CDR3 protein: CASKPLGVPYQPQHF

D gene: NA
V gene: TRBV29-1
clone size: many
J gene: TRBJ1-1
CDR3 DNA: TGCAGCGTTGATGTAATTTACCCGAACACTGAAGCTTTCTTT
CDR3 protein: CSVDVIYPNTEAFF

D gene: NA
V gene: TRBV6-5
clone size: many
J gene: TRBJ1-1
CDR3 DNA: TGTGCCAGCAGTTACTCGGGATTCCTTAAGGTTGAAGCTTTCTTT
CDR3 protein: CASSYSGFLKVEAFF

D gene: NA
V gene: TRBV12-3/TRBV12-4
clone size: NA
J gene: TRBJ1-1
CDR3 DNA: TGTGCCAGCAGTTTTCATAGCCAGAACACTGAAGCTTTCTTT
CDR3 protein: CASSFHSQNTEAFF

D gene: NA
V gene: TRBV15
clone size: many
J gene: TRBJ2-6
CDR3 DNA: TGTGCCACCAGCAGGCCCGACAACCCTGGGGCCAACGTCCTGACTTTC
CDR3 protein: CATSRPDNPGANVLTF

D gene: NA
V gene: TRBV1
clone size: few
J gene: TRBJ2-3
CDR3 DNA: TGCACCAGCAGCCAGGGGGGAAATAGCACAGATACGCAGTATTTT
CDR3 protein: CTSSQGGNSTDTQYF

D gene: TRBD1
V gene: TRBV24-1
clone size: medium-sized
J gene: TRBJ2-2
CDR3 DNA: TGTGCCACCAGTGATTTGACAGGGGACACCGGGGAGCTGTTTTTT
CDR3 protein: CATSDLTGDTGELFF

D gene: NA
V gene: TRBV25-1
clone size: many
J gene: TRBJ2-5
CDR3 DNA: TGTGCCAGCAGTGACAGGGGTTCAACCCAGTACTTC
CDR3 protein: CASSDRGSTQYF

D gene: NA
V gene: TRBV12-3/TRBV12-4
clone size: many
J gene: TRBJ1-3
CDR3 DNA: TGTGCCAGCAGGACCTGGACGGTGGGAAACACCATATATTTT
CDR3 protein: CASRTWTVGNTIYF

D gene: NA
V gene: TRBV5-1
clone size: few
J gene: TRBJ1-2
CDR3 DNA: TGCGCCAGCAGCTTGAAGGTAGGGGGTTGGCGCTACACCTTC
CDR3 protein: CASSLKVGGWRYTF

D gene: TRBD1
V gene: TRBV6-5
clone size: many
J gene: TRBJ2-3
CDR3 DNA: TGTGCCAGCAGTTCATGGACAGGGGAGGGAGATACGCAGTATTTT
CDR3 protein: CASSSWTGEGDTQYF

D gene: NA
V gene: TRBV5-1
clone size: NA
J gene: TRBJ1-1
CDR3 DNA: TGCGCCAGCAGCTTATCGGGGGTAGTGACTGAAGCTTTCTTT
CDR3 protein: CASSLSGVVTEAFF

D gene: NA
V gene: TRBV20-1
clone size: NA
J gene: TRBJ2-7
CDR3 DNA: TGCAGTGCCCCGAAGGGGTACGAGCAGTACTTC
CDR3 protein: CSAPKGYEQYF

D gene: TRBD1
V gene: TRBV14
clone size: few
J gene: TRBJ2-1
CDR3 DNA: TGTGCCAGCAGTACAGGGGGTCGTAATGAGCAGTTCTTC
CDR3 protein: CASSTGGRNEQFF

D gene: TRBD2
V gene: TRBV29-1
clone size: NA
J gene: TRBJ2-1
CDR3 DNA: TGCAGCGTATCTAGCGGGGGGGACGGTGAGCAGTTCTTC
CDR3 protein: CSVSSGGDGEQFF

D gene: NA
V gene: TRBV7-9
clone size: many
J gene: TRBJ2-7
CDR3 DNA: TGTGCCAGCAGCCTCCCGACAAACTACGAGCAGTACTTC
CDR3 protein: CASSLPTNYEQYF

D gene: NA
V gene: TRBV6-1
clone size: few
J gene: TRBJ2-3
CDR3 DNA: TGTGCCAGCAGTGAATTGGCGGATAGCACAGATACGCAGTATTTT
CDR3 protein: CASSELADSTDTQYF

D gene: NA
V gene: TRBV20-1
clone size: many
J gene: TRBJ1-1
CDR3 DNA: TGCAGTGCTATAGTTCCTCAGGGGCGGAACACTGAAGCTTTCTTT
CDR3 protein: CSAIVPQGRNTEAFF

D gene: NA
V gene: TRBV7-2
clone size: NA
J gene: TRBJ1-5
CDR3 DNA: TGTGCCAGCAGCTCCCGGGGGGGTATAAATCAGCCCCAGCATTTT
CDR3 protein: CASSSRGGINQPQHF

D gene: NA
V gene: TRBV2
clone size: many
J gene: TRBJ2-5
CDR3 DNA: TGTGCCAGCCAAGCGCGGCCCCAAGAGACCCAGTACTTC
CDR3 protein: CASQARPQETQYF

D gene: NA
V gene: TRBV20-1
clone size: many
J gene: TRBJ2-6
CDR3 DNA: TGCAGTGCTAGGACCCTTGGGGCCAACGTCCTGACTTTC
CDR3 protein: CSARTLGANVLTF

D gene: NA
V gene: TRBV6-8
clone size: NA
J gene: TRBJ2-1
CDR3 DNA: TGTGCCAGCAGTTTCGCCGGGACTCCCGCGGATGAGCAGTTCTTC
CDR3 protein: CASSFAGTPADEQFF

D gene: NA
V gene: TRBV2
clone size: many
J gene: TRBJ1-2
CDR3 DNA: TGTGCCACAGGGGCCCAATCCGATCCTTCCTATGGCTACACCTTC
CDR3 protein: CATGAQSDPSYGYTF

D gene: TRBD1
V gene: TRBV29-1
clone size: many
J gene: TRBJ1-1
CDR3 DNA: TGCAGCGGATGGGACAGGGACACTGAAGCTTTCTTT
CDR3 protein: CSGWDRDTEAFF

D gene: TRBD2
V gene: TRBV20-1
clone size: many
J gene: TRBJ2-1
CDR3 DNA: TGCAGTGCTAGAGATCGGGCGGGAGTCTCGGGCTCCTACAATGAGCAGTTCTTC
CDR3 protein: CSARDRAGVSGSYNEQFF

D gene: NA
V gene: TRBV19
clone size: few
J gene: TRBJ1-1
CDR3 DNA: TGTGCCAGTCTCGGGGCAGGGAACACTGAAGCTTTCTTT
CDR3 protein: CASLGAGNTEAFF

D gene: NA
V gene: TRBV7-7
clone size: NA
J gene: TRBJ2-1
CDR3 DNA: TGTGCTAGCAGCCCTCCGACTGTCTTCGATGAGCAGTTCTTC
CDR3 protein: CASSPPTVFDEQFF

D gene: TRBD1
V gene: TRBV7-2
clone size: few
J gene: TRBJ2-5
CDR3 DNA: TGTGCCAGCAGCCAAGGGACAGGGGGTGGGACCCAGTACTTC
CDR3 protein: CASSQGTGGGTQYF

D gene: NA
V gene: TRBV20-1
clone size: NA
J gene: TRBJ1-1
CDR3 DNA: TGCAGTGCTACCCACAGCACTGAAGCTTTCTTT
CDR3 protein: CSATHSTEAFF

D gene: NA
V gene: TRBV5-1
clone size: many
J gene: TRBJ1-1
CDR3 DNA: TGCGCCAGCAGAACAATCGTGAACACTGAAGCTTTCTTT
CDR3 protein: CASRTIVNTEAFF

D gene: TRBD1
V gene: TRBV3-1
clone size: NA
J gene: TRBJ1-5
CDR3 DNA: TGTGCCAGCAGCCAAGGCCCGACAGGGGGCGAACAGCCCCAGCATTTT
CDR3 protein: CASSQGPTGGEQPQHF

D gene: NA
V gene: TRBV11-3
clone size: few
J gene: TRBJ2-3
CDR3 DNA: TGTGCCAGCAGCCGATTCACAGATACGCAGTATTTT
CDR3 protein: CASSRFTDTQYF

D gene: TRBD1
V gene: TRBV29-1
clone size: many
J gene: TRBJ2-3
CDR3 DNA: TGCAGCGTGTCAAGAACAGGGGCGCCCACAGATACGCAGTATTTT
CDR3 protein: CSVSRTGAPTDTQYF

D gene: TRBD1
V gene: TRBV12-3/TRBV12-4
clone size: many
J gene: TRBJ1-5
CDR3 DNA: TGTGCCACCAGACGCAGGGGGCGAGATCAGCCCCAGCATTTT
CDR3 protein: CATRRRGRDQPQHF

D gene: NA
V gene: TRBV20-1
clone size: many
J gene: TRBJ2-3
CDR3 DNA: TGCAGTGCTCTAAGAGATACGCAGTATTTT
CDR3 protein: CSALRDTQYF

D gene: NA
V gene: TRBV5-1
clone size: many
J gene: TRBJ2-3
CDR3 DNA: TGCGCCAGCAGCTTGGAGGGCCGCTTGAGCACAGATACGCAGTATTTT
CDR3 protein: CASSLEGRLSTDTQYF

D gene: NA
V gene: TRBV11-2
clone size: NA
J gene: TRBJ1-5
CDR3 DNA: TGTGCCAGCAGCTTACTTCCCGGACAGCCCCAGCATTTT
CDR3 protein: CASSLLPGQPQHF

D gene: TRBD2
V gene: TRBV6-2/TRBV6-3
clone size: many
J gene: TRBJ2-1
CDR3 DNA: TGTGCCAGCAGTACCGGACTAGGGTTTCAGTTCTTC
CDR3 protein: CASSTGLGFQFF

D gene: NA
V gene: TRBV2
clone size: many
J gene: TRBJ2-3
CDR3 DNA: TGTGTCAGCCCCGAGCAAGTGACAGAACGCACAGATACGCAGTATTTT
CDR3 protein: CVSPEQVTERTDTQYF

D gene: NA
V gene: TRBV6-2/TRBV6-3
clone size: medium-sized
J gene: TRBJ1-5
CDR3 DNA: TGTGCCAGCAGTTACTCAGGAGGGAATCAGCCCCAGCATTTT
CDR3 protein: CASSYSGGNQPQHF